Below are 27 T cell receptor beta chains sequenced from a single sample in a study of response to subunit inactivated influenza vaccine. TCRdb passed the RT-PCR reads through MiXCR, listing each CDR3 protein once. The repertoire holds roughly 570,000 distinct CDR3 sequences, with approximately 12% as singletons. Sequencing was performed on PBMCs from blood, taken around seven weeks after vaccination. The receptors stem from a man aged 45-65 years who received an inactivated influenza vaccine.

This clonotype has only a few counts. The V and J genes are TRBV5-5 and TRBJ1-2, with a weak D call TRBD1 (5 bases). Germline CDR1 SGHKS, CDR2 YYEKEE (reference sequence). V lost 0 bases and J lost 7, with 10 bases in between. This CDR3 is built from 13 residues. DNA of the CDR3: TGTGCCAGCAGCTTGGAAGGGGCTCTTGGCTACACCTTC. Translation: CASSLEGALGYTF.

The table lists this clonotype with a few counts. The chain is built from TRBV7-2 and TRBJ1-6; 7 bases fit TRBD1. Germline V gene data show CDR1 as SGHTA and CDR2 as FQGNSA. The CDR3 extends over 15 amino acids. V lost 5 bases and J lost 7; bases outside the gene matches: 8. The CDR3 nucleotides read TGTGCCAGCAGCCGGGGACAGATGATCAATTCACCCCTCCACTTT. Amino acids: CASSRGQMINSPLHF. Combining the CDR3 with reference TRBV7-2 and TRBJ1-6 gives the whole variable domain GAGVSQSPSNKVTEKGKDVELRCDPISGHTALYWYRQSLGQGLEFLIYFQGNSAPDKSGLPSDRFSAERTGGSVSTLTIQRTQQEDSAVYLCASSRGQMINSPLHFGNGTRLTVT.

This clonotype was observed many times. This chain links TRBV12-3 or TRBV12-4 with TRBJ2-1, with 9 bases lining up with TRBD1. V lost 3 bases to trimming and J lost 4 bases; unmatched junction nucleotides: 4. CDR3 length equals 15 residues. This chain's CDR3 is CASSLEDRGYNEQFF. DNA of the CDR3: TGTGCCAGCAGTTTGGAGGACAGGGGATACAATGAGCAGTTCTTC.

This sequence joins TRBV20-1 and TRBJ2-5; 9 bases agree with TRBD2. The trim removed 6 bases at V and 4 bases at J, leaving 12 bases unmatched. The CDR3 consists of 15 residues. Germline V gene data show CDR1 as DFQATT and CDR2 as SNEGSKA (reference sequence). CDR3: CSAPVSRGGRETQYF. The CDR3 nucleotides read TGCAGTGCCCCCGTCTCGCGGGGGGGCCGAGAGACCCAGTACTTC.

This clonotype turned up a few times. The chain uses TRBV7-2 and TRBJ2-3; tentative D call: TRBD1 (6 bases). V was shortened by 3 bases and J by 3 bases, with 13 bases between the two germline ends. CDR1 SGHTA and CDR2 FQGNSA come from the germline V gene. This CDR3 region has 15 residues. The CDR3 nucleotides read TGTGCCAGCAGCTTCCAAGGGCAGGGGACAGATACGCAGTATTTT. Translating it yields CASSFQGQGTDTQYF.

The chain has TRBV5-1 and TRBJ2-3; 7 nucleotides match TRBD2. J was trimmed by 0 bases and V by 4 bases; bases with no gene match: 11. CDR1 SGHRS and CDR2 YFSETQ come from the germline V gene. The CDR3 totals 17 residues. The CDR3 loop reads CASSGGVGGYSTDTQYF. The CDR3, as DNA: TGCGCCAGCAGCGGAGGAGTCGGGGGGTATAGCACAGATACGCAGTATTTT.

The genes are TRBV29-1 and TRBJ1-1; D is unresolved. The germline V gene has CDR1 SQVTM and CDR2 ANQGSEA. Deletions cut 4 bases from V and 2 bases from J, with 8 bases between. This CDR3 spans 12 amino acids. CDR3 DNA: TGCAGCGTTGCGGAGGGAAACACTGAAGCTTTCTTT. Its translation is CSVAEGNTEAFF.

This chain connects TRBV4-2 to TRBJ1-1, with 11 bases identical to TRBD1. Germline CDR1 is LGHNA and CDR2 is YNFKEQ. J was trimmed by 4 bases and V by 3 bases; bases with no gene match: 4. The CDR3 has 15 amino acids. The CDR3 spells CASSHPGTGGTEAFF. Here the CDR3 DNA reads TGTGCCAGCAGCCACCCCGGGACAGGGGGCACTGAAGCTTTCTTT.

This chain links TRBV2 with TRBJ2-2; D not resolved. The germline V gene has CDR1 SNHLY and CDR2 FYNNEI. Trimming shortened V by 7 bases and J by 6 bases, and 15 bases separated the two germline ends. This CDR3 is built from 14 residues. In DNA, the CDR3 is TGTGCCAGCATGGCGGCCACCGACCCCGGGGAGCTGTTTTTT. Amino acids: CASMAATDPGELFF.

The CDR3 is CASSSTGILTGELFF. The CDR3 nucleotides read TGTGCCAGCAGCTCGACAGGGATACTCACCGGGGAGCTGTTTTTT. The rearrangement uses TRBV7-8 and TRBJ2-2, with 7 positions matching TRBD1. Germline CDR1 and CDR2: SGHVS and FQNEAQ. The ends lost 4 bases at V and 4 bases at J; junction bases unmatched: 6. The CDR3 is 15 amino acids.

The chain uses TRBV7-2 and TRBJ2-6, with no clear D. Looked up from germline, CDR1 is SGHTA and CDR2 is FQGNSA. Trimming stripped 1 base from V and 3 bases from J, with 4 bases between. This CDR3 contains 14 residues. CDR3 amino acids: CASSLGFGANVLTF. The CDR3 nucleotides read TGTGCCAGCAGCTTAGGGTTTGGGGCCAACGTCCTGACTTTC. The full variable domain, completed using reference TRBV7-2 and TRBJ2-6, is GAGVSQSPSNKVTEKGKDVELRCDPISGHTALYWYRQSLGQGLEFLIYFQGNSAPDKSGLPSDRFSAERTGGSVSTLTIQRTQQEDSAVYLCASSLGFGANVLTFGAGSRLTVL.

J is TRBJ2-7 and V is TRBV28, with TRBD1 identical over 7 bases. V was pared by 5 bases and J by 3 bases, with 7 bases of the junction left unmatched. The CDR3 is 14 residues long. The germline V gene has CDR1 MDHEN and CDR2 SYDVKM. The CDR3 sequence is CASSIQGISYEQYF. DNA for the CDR3: TGTGCCAGCAGTATACAGGGGATCAGCTACGAGCAGTACTTC. Full variable domain (rest looked up from reference TRBV28 and TRBJ2-7): DVKVTQSSRYLVKRTGEKVFLECVQDMDHENMFWYRQDPGLGLRLIYFSYDVKMKEKGDIPEGYSVSREKKERFSLILESASTNQTSMYLCASSIQGISYEQYFGPGTRLTVT.

The table lists this clonotype with a few counts. This chain links TRBV20-1 with TRBJ2-7; the D is unclear. Trimming took 5 bases from V and 0 from J, leaving 11 bases between them. CDR1 is DFQATT, CDR2 SNEGSKA, per germline (reference sequence). The CDR3 totals 13 residues. In DNA, the CDR3 is TGCAGTGCTCGACGAATCAGCTCCTACGAGCAGTACTTC. Encoded protein: CSARRISSYEQYF.

V is TRBV7-2 and J is TRBJ2-1, with D perhaps TRBD2 (5 bases). V was cut by 1 base and J by 2 bases, with 9 bases left in between. There are 15 residues in the CDR3. Germline lookup yields CDR1 SGHTA and CDR2 FQGNSA. CDR3 nucleotide sequence: TGTGCCAGCAGCTTAGAATCGGGGACCTACAATGAGCAGTTCTTC. This translates into CASSLESGTYNEQFF.

At least ten counts were recorded for this clonotype. The chain joins TRBV20-1 to TRBJ2-1; maybe TRBD1 (6 bases). This CDR3 region has 17 residues. CDR1 is DFQATT and CDR2 is SNEGSKA in the germline V gene (reference sequence). Trimming stripped 4 bases from V and 0 bases from J, with 19 bases between. The CDR3 nucleotides read TGCAGTGCTAAGGACAGAACAGGGCCGAGCTCCTACAATGAGCAGTTCTTC. The encoded protein is CSAKDRTGPSSYNEQFF.

The chain is built from TRBV6-5 and TRBJ2-1; 13 positions match TRBD2. This CDR3 is built from 18 residues. The germline V gene encodes CDR1 MNHEY and CDR2 SVGAGI. The trim removed 2 bases at V and 4 bases at J, leaving 8 bases unmatched. The CDR3 DNA sequence: TGTGCCAGCAGTTACCTCCGGACTAGCGGGAGCACTTACAATGAGCAGTTCTTC. It is translated as CASSYLRTSGSTYNEQFF.

The chain uses TRBV10-3 and TRBJ2-1; 14 positions agree with TRBD2. Germline-derived CDR1 and CDR2 are ENHRY and SYGVKD. This CDR3 contains 16 residues. V was clipped by 8 bases and J by 2 bases; unmatched bases: 5. The CDR3 loop reads CAIGGTSGSTYNEQFF. The CDR3 nucleotides are TGTGCCATCGGGGGGACTAGCGGGAGCACCTACAATGAGCAGTTCTTC.

Remarks on this clonotype: Relative to the germline gene, one junction end is altered; a read error may explain this. The rearrangement uses TRBV14 and TRBJ2-1; D unclear. Germline CDR1 is SGHDN and CDR2 is FVKESK. CDR3 length equals 13 residues. The CDR3: CGSSMNLYNEQFF. Here the CDR3 DNA reads TGTGGCAGCAGTATGAATTTATACAATGAGCAGTTCTTC.

A few counts support this clonotype. The chain uses TRBV2 and TRBJ2-4, with D possibly being TRBD1 (5 bases). From germline, CDR1 is SNHLY and CDR2 FYNNEI. The CDR3 totals 14 residues. Trimming pared 6 bases from V and 0 bases from J, leaving 9 bases between. The CDR3 protein is CASRDILAKNIQYF. In nucleotides, the CDR3 is TGTGCCAGCAGGGACATCCTAGCCAAAAACATTCAGTACTTC.

This rearrangement joins TRBV6-5 to TRBJ2-6, with 12 bases matching TRBD1. Losses at the gene ends were 5 bases for V and 0 bases for J; bases not matched to a gene: 5. This CDR3 region has 18 residues. The germline V gene has CDR1 MNHEY and CDR2 SVGAGI. The CDR3 is CASSNRDRGLSGANVLTF. CDR3 coding DNA: TGTGCCAGCAGTAACCGGGACAGGGGGCTCTCTGGGGCCAACGTCCTGACTTTC.

V and J are TRBV7-8 and TRBJ2-3; no reliable D call. V was clipped by 5 bases and J by 7 bases, with 22 bases between them. From germline, CDR1 is SGHVS and CDR2 FQNEAQ. This CDR3 region has 16 residues. This CDR3 is CASSLPTRSQSNTQYF. The DNA of the CDR3 is TGTGCCAGCAGCCTTCCTACGCGGTCGCAGTCGAATACGCAGTATTTT. The full variable domain, in which reference TRBV7-8 and TRBJ2-3 provide the parts outside the CDR3, is GAGVSQSPRYKVAKRGQDVALRCDPISGHVSLFWYQQALGQGPEFLTYFQNEAQLDKSGLPSDRFFAERPEGSVSTLKIQRTQQEDSAVYLCASSLPTRSQSNTQYFGPGTRLTVL.

The chain is built from TRBV5-1 and TRBJ1-1; possible D gene TRBD1, 6 bases. CDR1 is SGHRS, CDR2 YFSETQ, per germline. CDR3 size: 15 residues. V lost 4 bases and J 0 bases, leaving 13 bases between the germline ends. The CDR3 loop is CASSQGSTMNTEAFF. As DNA, the CDR3 is TGCGCCAGCAGCCAGGGGAGCACTATGAACACTGAAGCTTTCTTT.

This clonotype came up a few times. The chain links TRBV7-9 to TRBJ2-2; no definite D call. The CDR3 runs to 14 residues. V dropped 5 bases and J dropped 7 bases, with 14 bases sitting between them. CDR1 is SEHNR, CDR2 FQNEAQ, per germline (reference sequence). CDR3 coding DNA: TGTGCCAGCAGCCCGGCCGCTTACCACGGGGAGCTGTTTTTT. Amino acid sequence: CASSPAAYHGELFF. The whole variable domain, remainder taken from reference TRBV7-9 and TRBJ2-2, is DTGVSQNPRHKITKRGQNVTFRCDPISEHNRLYWYRQTLGQGPEFLTYFQNEAQLEKSRLLSDRFSAERPKGSFSTLEIQRTEQGDSAMYLCASSPAAYHGELFFGEGSRLTVL.

The rearrangement links TRBV19 to TRBJ2-7; 7 bases line up with TRBD1. Trimming took 5 bases from V and 7 from J; bases not matched to a gene: 11. Germline V gene data show CDR1 as LNHDA and CDR2 as SQIVND (reference sequence). This CDR3 comprises 14 residues. CDR3 sequence: CASSPRQGPLEQYF. The CDR3 DNA sequence: TGTGCCAGTAGTCCACGACAGGGCCCACTGGAGCAGTACTTC.

The chain couples TRBV7-2 to TRBJ2-6, with unresolved D. V gave up 7 bases and J gave up 0 bases, with 13 bases separating them. Germline values: CDR1 SGHTA, CDR2 FQGNSA. The CDR3 consists of 16 residues. The CDR3 region is CASTPSTSSGANVLTF. The CDR3 DNA sequence: TGTGCCAGCACCCCGTCCACCAGCTCTGGGGCCAACGTCCTGACTTTC.

This chain uses TRBV4-3 with TRBJ2-3; tentative D call: TRBD2 (5 bases). The CDR3 contains 16 residues. Germline V gives CDR1 LGHNA, CDR2 YSLEER. Trimming took 0 bases from V and 6 from J, leaving 16 bases between them. CDR3 sequence (DNA): TGCGCCAGCAGCCAAGATGAGCGGTTCCGCAGGGATACGCAGTATTTT. It codes for CASSQDERFRRDTQYF.

This clonotype showed up just a few times. The chain links TRBV30 to TRBJ1-5; the match to TRBD1 covers 7 bases. The length of the CDR3 is 14 residues. The ends lost 0 bases at V and 7 bases at J; junction bases unmatched: 6. Germline assignment: CDR1 GTSNPN and CDR2 SVGIG (reference sequence). The CDR3 DNA is TGTGCCTGGAGTGTACGTGCAGGGGGGCAGCCCCAGCATTTT. This encodes CAWSVRAGGQPQHF. Full variable domain (remainder filled in from reference TRBV30 and TRBJ1-5): SQTIHQWPATLVQPVGSPLSLECTVEGTSNPNLYWYRQAAGRGLQLLFYSVGIGQISSEVPQNLSASRPQDRQFILSSKKLLLSDSGFYLCAWSVRAGGQPQHFGDGTRLSIL.